This TCR beta chain was recorded in a study of T cell responses to AZD1222 COVID-19 vaccine. Study-wide background: Second-dose intervals of approximately 4 or approximately 12 weeks were pooled. Study-level findings and limits: Close to half of spike-specific TCRs reportedly recognize unmutated variant regions. Repertoires in all cases were sampled only once the peak T cell response had passed. CD4 TCRs linked to vaccination spanned spike, dominating at 160-218 and 743-854.

The length of the CDR3 is 13 residues. Looked up from germline, CDR1 is MNHNS and CDR2 is SASEGT. V was pared by 1 base and J by 4 bases, with 6 bases between. This clone occurred a few times. Antigen unknown. Generated by immunoSEQ multiplex PCR, the TCRdb table keeps only in-frame clones and is missing some. The table records around 70,000 clones, 85% of them present only once. This receptor was obtained from an adult in good health. The sample here was peripheral blood, taken on day 0 of AZD1222 vaccination. This chain joins TRBV6-1 and TRBJ2-3; a weak D match, TRBD2 (5 bases). The CDR3 here is CASSEGGSDTQYF. For the CDR3, the DNA is TGTGCCAGCAGTGAAGGAGGGTCAGATACGCAGTATTTT.